The T cell receptor beta chain described here comes from a study of cytomegalovirus exposure and HLA in healthy donors. The overall study: From donors who were HLA-typed, an early data release held approximately 84 million unique TCRs.

A multiplex PCR was run with 60 Vbeta primers and 13 Jbeta primers. Generated by immunoSEQ multiplex PCR, the TCRdb table keeps only in-frame clones and is missing some. The table has roughly 100,000 clones, over 60% seen once. General study points: TRBV6-2, TRBV6-3 and other indistinguishable V segments were excluded. Many donors carried some public TCRs, although rarity characterized most TCR sequences.

Details on this clone: Its antigen is currently unknown.

Germline CDR1 reads MNHEY; CDR2 reads SVGAGI. Trimming shortened V by 1 base and J by 2 bases, and 7 bases separated the two germline ends. The CDR3 runs 14 residues. Source material: PBMCs. The clonotype comes from a man younger than 40 in good health and CMV-seropositive. The V gene is TRBV6-5, the J gene TRBJ2-3; D remains unclear. The CDR3 DNA follows: TGTGCCAGCAGTTACTTGGGCCCCACAGATACGCAGTATTTT. This translates into CASSYLGPTDTQYF.